This T cell receptor (beta chain) was captured by sequencing in a study of T-cell reconstitution after alpha-beta-depleted transplantation in children. This clonotype was detected a few times. Unique molecular identifiers were incorporated into the prepared TCRbeta library. MiXCR, applied by TCRdb to the PCR reads, yields one record per CDR3 protein. This repertoire shows 600,000 to 700,000 distinct CDR3 sequences, around 16% found once; its top ten account for about 1.1%. Per the germline V gene, CDR1 is KGHDR and CDR2 is SFDVKD. The CDR3 covers 16 residues. Trimming removed 3 bases from V and 2 bases from J; junction bases left unmatched: 6.

The V call is TRBV24-1, the J call TRBJ2-3; 8 bases are a match to TRBD2. The starting material was PBMCs from the stem cell graft donor, obtained from the stem cell graft. The receptor was derived from a human donor who donated a stem cell graft to a child with acute myeloid leukemia. Here the CDR3 reads CATSDKRGPLTDTQYF. The CDR3 DNA follows: TGTGCCACCAGTGATAAGCGGGGGCCACTCACAGATACGCAGTATTTT.